This T cell receptor (beta chain) was captured by sequencing in a study of cytomegalovirus exposure and HLA in healthy donors. Findings and caveats of the study: Overall, around 160 TCR beta chains were annotated as cytomegalovirus-associated.

Vbeta (60) and Jbeta (13) primers were used in the PCR. This table comes from immunoSEQ multiplex PCR, and its TCRdb copy is limited to in-frame clones, with some not included. This sample carries about 150,000 clones, roughly 80% of them seen once, and the ten largest clones take 2.4%. Remarks on this clone: Its matching antigen is unknown.

With 1 base removed from V and 2 bases from J, the gap between germline ends came to 15 bases. The V gene's germline CDR1 is MNHEY and CDR2 SMNVEV (reference sequence). The CDR3 contains 16 residues. The sequencing sample was made of PBMCs. The receptor was isolated from a male donor in good health and CMV-seronegative. The gene calls are TRBV27 and TRBJ2-7, with D tentatively TRBD1 (8 bases). The CDR3 region is CASSLFGGTGTYEQYF. CDR3 sequence (DNA): TGTGCCAGCAGTTTATTCGGGGGGACAGGTACCTACGAGCAGTACTTC.